The 29 T cell receptor beta chains reported below all come from one sample, sequenced in a study of shared clonotypes between healthy human individuals. This table comes from immunoSEQ multiplex PCR, and its TCRdb copy is limited to in-frame clones, with some not included. The sample yields some 530,000 clones, around 80% seen once. Sequenced material: PBMCs. These receptors all come from a middle-aged woman in good health. Some clones in this sample may be carry-over from other donors' samples.

This clone was seen once. The chain employs TRBV5-4 and TRBJ2-3, with 9 bases that match TRBD2. The V and J ends lost 2 bases and 2 bases, in that order; junction bases with no gene match: 6. The CDR3 loop spans 16 amino acids. The V gene's germline CDR1 is SGHNT and CDR2 YYREEE (reference sequence). The CDR3 coding sequence is TGTGCCAGCAGCTTAACCGCGGGAGGGATCACAGATACGCAGTATTTT. It encodes CASSLTAGGITDTQYF.

The chain has TRBV2 and TRBJ2-5, with D unclear. Trimming removed 7 bases from V and 1 base from J, with 13 bases in between. Per the germline V gene, CDR1 is SNHLY and CDR2 is FYNNEI. The CDR3 is 14 amino acids. The CDR3 DNA follows: TGTGCCAGCACCGAAAGGGATCTCCAAGAGACCCAGTACTTC. Residues: CASTERDLQETQYF.

V usage is TRBV7-2 and J usage is TRBJ2-2; either TRBD1 or TRBD2 may fit D (5 bases each). The germline V and J ends were trimmed by 2 bases and 2 bases, with 12 bases remaining between them. Per the germline V gene, CDR1 is SGHTA and CDR2 is FQGNSA. The CDR3 is 16 residues long. The CDR3 sequence is CASSLTGGSNTGELFF. CDR3 coding DNA: TGTGCCAGCAGCTTAACAGGCGGGTCTAACACCGGGGAGCTGTTTTTT.

The rearrangement joins TRBV19 to TRBJ2-4, with 10 nucleotides matching TRBD2. CDR3 size: 15 residues. V shed 3 bases and J 13 bases; nucleotides not matched to a gene: 12. The germline V gene encodes CDR1 LNHDA and CDR2 SQIVND (reference sequence). The CDR3, as DNA: TGTGCCAGTAGTATTCCCTTAAGCGGGAGGGCCATGCAGTACTTC. Translated: CASSIPLSGRAMQYF. Together with reference TRBV19 and TRBJ2-4, the CDR3 gives the full variable domain: DGGITQSPKYLFRKEGQNVTLSCEQNLNHDAMYWYRQDPGQGLRLIYYSQIVNDFQKGDIAEGYSVSREKKESFPLTVTSAQKNPTAFYLCASSIPLSGRAMQYFGAGTRLSVL.

Only a few counts were recorded for this clone. This chain joins TRBV28 and TRBJ2-7, with TRBD2 matching 11 bases. Trimming removed 5 bases from V and 2 bases from J; junction bases left unmatched: 8. Germline V lookup: CDR1 MDHEN, CDR2 SYDVKM. The CDR3 is 16 residues long. The CDR3 nucleotides are TGTGCCAGCAGTGACGTAGCGGGAGGGTTGACCTACGAGCAGTACTTC. It encodes CASSDVAGGLTYEQYF. Full variable domain (missing parts from reference TRBV28 and TRBJ2-7): DVKVTQSSRYLVKRTGEKVFLECVQDMDHENMFWYRQDPGLGLRLIYFSYDVKMKEKGDIPEGYSVSREKKERFSLILESASTNQTSMYLCASSDVAGGLTYEQYFGPGTRLTVT.

The chain joins TRBV6-5 to TRBJ2-5, with 7 bases fitting TRBD1. The CDR3 has 13 amino acids. Germline CDR1 and CDR2: MNHEY and SVGAGI. J was trimmed by 2 bases and V by 6 bases; bases with no gene match: 3. CDR3 nucleotides: TGTGCCAGCAGATCGGGACAGCAAGAGACCCAGTACTTC. It is translated as CASRSGQQETQYF.

This clone was counted at least ten times. This chain connects TRBV4-1 to TRBJ1-6; tentatively, D is TRBD1 (5 bases). Germline assignment: CDR1 MGHRA and CDR2 YSYEKL. The CDR3 extends over 17 amino acids. V gave up 3 bases and J gave up 7 bases, with 19 bases separating them. The chain's CDR3 is CASSQDTRGRLNSPLHF. The CDR3 region has the DNA TGCGCCAGCAGCCAGGATACAAGGGGCCGGCTGAATTCACCCCTCCACTTT.

This clone occurred once. This may arise from a read error, as a much more abundant clone is one base away. The identical CDR3 is also encoded by other nucleotide sequences in the sample. The V call is TRBV5-1, the J call TRBJ2-5, with D possibly matching TRBD1 (5 bases). Germline V gene data show CDR1 as SGHRS and CDR2 as YFSETQ. This CDR3 is 14 amino acids long. Deletions cut 0 bases from V and 0 bases from J, with 6 bases between. CDR3 DNA: TGCGCCAGCAGCTTGGGACAGAACCAAGAGACCCAGTACTTC. Residues: CASSLGQNQETQYF.

The chain has TRBV30 and TRBJ2-1; no definite D call. Trimming pared 4 bases from V and 5 bases from J, leaving 6 bases between. Germline CDR1 is GTSNPN and CDR2 is SVGIG (reference sequence). CDR3 length: 11 amino acids. CDR3 in amino acids: CAWNGNNEQFF. CDR3 bases: TGTGCCTGGAATGGAAACAATGAGCAGTTCTTC. Variable domain in full (rest from reference TRBV30 and TRBJ2-1): SQTIHQWPATLVQPVGSPLSLECTVEGTSNPNLYWYRQAAGRGLQLLFYSVGIGQISSEVPQNLSASRPQDRQFILSSKKLLLSDSGFYLCAWNGNNEQFFGPGTRLTVL.

This clone was seen a single time. The chain uses TRBV12-5 and TRBJ1-3, with 10 positions matching TRBD1. Trimming took 2 bases from V and 2 from J; bases not matched to a gene: 6. The germline gives CDR1 LGHNT, CDR2 FRNRAP. This CDR3 contains 17 residues. CDR3 sequence: CASGLSTGTGAGNTIYF. CDR3 in DNA: TGTGCTAGTGGTTTGTCAACGGGGACAGGGGCTGGAAACACCATATATTTT.

V gene TRBV11-2 combines with J gene TRBJ1-2; the D gene is possibly TRBD1 (6 bases). The CDR3 is 12 residues long. With 7 bases removed from V and 6 bases from J, the gap between germline ends came to 12 bases. The germline CDR1 and CDR2 sequences are SGHAT and FQNNGV. The CDR3 here is CASTPHRDGYTF. The CDR3 nucleotides read TGTGCCAGCACTCCTCACAGGGATGGCTACACCTTC.

The gene calls are TRBV27 and TRBJ2-1; 10 nucleotides align to TRBD1. The CDR3 runs to 14 residues. V was clipped by 5 bases and J by 3 bases; unmatched bases: 1. Per germline, CDR1 MNHEY and CDR2 SMNVEV (reference sequence). The CDR3 spells CASSRTGGYNEQFF. Written as DNA, the CDR3 is TGTGCCAGCAGTAGGACAGGGGGCTACAATGAGCAGTTCTTC.

This clone occurred once. This chain connects TRBV5-1 to TRBJ2-5; 15 bases match TRBD2. Trimming cost V 3 bases and J 6 bases; bases outside gene matches: 12. Germline V gives CDR1 SGHRS, CDR2 YFSETQ. The CDR3 contains 18 residues. The CDR3 loop reads CASSSPAAGTSGRKTQYF. The CDR3 DNA follows: TGCGCCAGCAGCTCACCCGCAGCAGGGACTAGCGGGAGGAAGACCCAGTACTTC.

V gene TRBV7-2 combines with J gene TRBJ1-1, with D perhaps TRBD1 (5 bases). The CDR3 is made up of 14 amino acids. V lost 4 bases to trimming and J lost 0 bases, with 9 bases between them. CDR1 and CDR2 from the germline V gene are SGHTA and FQGNSA. CDR3 loop: CASSSSGVNTEAFF. The CDR3 DNA reads TGTGCCAGCAGCTCCTCGGGGGTGAACACTGAAGCTTTCTTT.

The chain links TRBV7-2 to TRBJ2-7; weak D call: TRBD2 (6 bases). Germline-derived CDR1 and CDR2 are SGHTA and FQGNSA. V was trimmed by 2 bases and J by 2 bases, leaving 7 bases between them. The CDR3 length is 13 residues. As DNA, the CDR3 is TGTGCCAGCAGCTTAACGGGGGCCTACGAGCAGTACTTC. Translation gives CASSLTGAYEQYF.

The chain is built from TRBV5-6 and TRBJ2-7, with D possibly TRBD2 on 6 matching bases. In germline, CDR1 is SGHDT, CDR2 YYEEEE. CDR3 length: 15 amino acids. V was pared by 1 base and J by 2 bases, with 13 bases between. The CDR3 here is CASSLMREWPYEQYF. For the CDR3, the DNA is TGTGCCAGCAGCTTGATGCGGGAATGGCCCTACGAGCAGTACTTC.

The V and J genes are TRBV5-6 and TRBJ2-7; TRBD1 aligns across 8 bases. J gave up 1 base and V 1 base, and 10 bases lay outside the gene matches. This CDR3 has 17 residues. CDR1 and CDR2 (germline): SGHDT, YYEEEE. In nucleotides, the CDR3 is TGTGCCAGCAGCTTGTTCGGGACAGGATTTCTTTCCTACGAGCAGTACTTC. Its protein product is CASSLFGTGFLSYEQYF.

V is TRBV28 and J is TRBJ2-2; 8 nucleotides align to TRBD2. V shed 2 bases and J 6 bases; nucleotides not matched to a gene: 11. The CDR3 is 17 residues long. Looked up from germline, CDR1 is MDHEN and CDR2 is SYDVKM. In nucleotides, the CDR3 is TGTGCCAGCAGTTTACAGGGTGGTAGCGGGACCTCCGGGGAGCTGTTTTTT. It yields the protein CASSLQGGSGTSGELFF.

The rearrangement links TRBV19 to TRBJ1-2; unclear D gene. V was pared by 7 bases and J by 6 bases, with 12 bases between. CDR3 length equals 12 residues. The V gene's germline CDR1 is LNHDA and CDR2 SQIVND (reference sequence). Here the CDR3 DNA reads TGTGCCAGTACCGAAGTAGGCCATGGCTACACCTTC. Translating it yields CASTEVGHGYTF.

This chain connects TRBV2 to TRBJ2-7; TRBD2 matches 13 bases. The germline V gene encodes CDR1 SNHLY and CDR2 FYNNEI. V shed 3 bases and J 4 bases; nucleotides not matched to a gene: 6. There are 16 residues in the CDR3. Written as DNA, the CDR3 is TGTGCCAGCAGTGAGGAACTAGCGGGAGGGCCGTACGAGCAGTACTTC. Its protein is CASSEELAGGPYEQYF.

On this clone itself: A far larger clone lies a single base away; this is likely a read error. The gene calls are TRBV5-4 and TRBJ1-1, with no clear D. This CDR3 is built from 16 residues. Trimming pared 2 bases from V and 2 bases from J, leaving 16 bases between. Germline V gene data show CDR1 as SGHNT and CDR2 as YYREEE (reference sequence). The CDR3 region is CASSFEVDKINTEAFF. The CDR3 DNA reads TGTGCCAGCAGCTTCGAGGTAGATAAAATAAACACTGAAGCTTTCTTT.

The chain employs TRBV29-1 and TRBJ1-2; 9 bases agree with TRBD1. J gave up 5 bases and V 6 bases, and 7 bases lay outside the gene matches. This CDR3 spans 13 amino acids. CDR1 is SQVTM, CDR2 ANQGSEA, per germline. CDR3 coding DNA: TGCAGCGTCGGGACAGGGAGGGTGTATGGCTACACCTTC. It is translated as CSVGTGRVYGYTF.

About this clone: This likely reflects a read error, since a far larger clone is one base away. This chain uses TRBV25-1 with TRBJ2-7, with 12 bases that match TRBD1. The CDR3 totals 15 residues. Germline CDR1 and CDR2: MGHDK and SYGVNS. V shed 3 bases and J 6 bases; nucleotides not matched to a gene: 6. The CDR3 DNA is TGTGCCAGCAGTGAGTTCGGGACAGGGGGCTGCGAGCAGTACTTC. This gives the protein CASSEFGTGGCEQYF.

The rearrangement uses TRBV28 and TRBJ1-5; a possible D gene is TRBD1 (5 bases). V dropped 0 bases and J dropped 2 bases, with 14 bases sitting between them. The CDR3 sequence is 17 residues long. Per germline, CDR1 MDHEN and CDR2 SYDVKM. In DNA form, the CDR3 reads TGTGCCAGCAGTTTATGGGCAGGCTGGGGGGGCAATCAGCCCCAGCATTTT. Translation: CASSLWAGWGGNQPQHF.

The V and J genes are TRBV28 and TRBJ1-1; D is perhaps TRBD1 (6 bases). Trimming shortened V by 6 bases and J by 2 bases, and 10 bases separated the two germline ends. Germline V gene data show CDR1 as MDHEN and CDR2 as SYDVKM. The CDR3 is made up of 13 amino acids. CDR3 nucleotide sequence: TGTGCCAGCAGGACAGGCATCAACACTGAAGCTTTCTTT. It yields the protein CASRTGINTEAFF.

V usage is TRBV19 and J usage is TRBJ1-1, with D possibly TRBD1 on 6 matching bases. With 6 bases removed from V and 5 bases from J, the gap between germline ends came to 13 bases. This CDR3 has 13 residues. From germline, CDR1 is LNHDA and CDR2 SQIVND (reference sequence). CDR3 protein: CASSDTGLTEAFF. CDR3 nucleotides: TGTGCCAGTAGCGATACAGGGTTGACTGAAGCTTTCTTT.

This chain links TRBV2 with TRBJ2-1, with D uncertain. This CDR3 has 16 amino acids. Germline assignment: CDR1 SNHLY and CDR2 FYNNEI. Trimming cost V 2 bases and J 1 base, with 12 bases left between them. The CDR3 bases are TGTGCCAGCAGTGAATGGGCTAGAAGGTCCTACAATGAGCAGTTCTTC. It yields the protein CASSEWARRSYNEQFF.

The J gene is TRBJ2-7, the V gene TRBV19, with a tentative D call TRBD2 (8 bases). The CDR3 consists of 15 residues. V gave up 7 bases and J gave up 2 bases, with 18 bases separating them. In germline, CDR1 is LNHDA, CDR2 SQIVND (reference sequence). CDR3 loop: CASTKIAGTAYEQYF. The CDR3 region has the DNA TGTGCCAGTACCAAAATAGCGGGGACAGCCTACGAGCAGTACTTC.

The chain carries TRBV30 and TRBJ2-7, with 8 bases lining up with TRBD2. The CDR3 length is 15 residues. Trimming took 4 bases from V and 3 from J; bases not matched to a gene: 11. CDR1 is GTSNPN, CDR2 SVGIG, per germline (reference sequence). The CDR3 protein is CAWNAGGLGLYEQYF. CDR3 DNA: TGTGCCTGGAATGCTGGGGGACTAGGCCTCTACGAGCAGTACTTC. The full variable domain, rest sourced from reference TRBV30 and TRBJ2-7, is SQTIHQWPATLVQPVGSPLSLECTVEGTSNPNLYWYRQAAGRGLQLLFYSVGIGQISSEVPQNLSASRPQDRQFILSSKKLLLSDSGFYLCAWNAGGLGLYEQYFGPGTRLTVT.